The rows below give T cell receptor beta chains drawn from one sample of a study of early T cells in non-severe SARS-CoV-2 infection. In TCRdb, the 5' RACE reads were re-called with MiXCR into one record per CDR3 protein. The table includes around 40,000 distinct CDR3 sequences, over 4.5% detected once. Sequenced sample: whole blood. All receptors come from an adult who was a healthcare worker with PCR-confirmed SARS-CoV-2 infection or an uninfected control (not recorded which). Each CDR3 is given with its conserved first and last residue. D genes are given only for firm matches. Clone size is given for some rows only: seen once, a few or many times, or a class if the clone is expanded.

TRBV7-9	-	TRBJ2-1	many	CASSHGDRGVRANEQFF	TGTGCCAGCAGCCACGGGGACCGAGGGGTAAGGGCCAATGAGCAGTTCTTC
TRBV12-3/TRBV12-4	TRBD2	TRBJ2-7	few	CASSPGGREYEQYF	TGTGCCAGCAGCCCAGGCGGGAGGGAATACGAGCAGTACTTC
TRBV3-1	TRBD2	TRBJ2-1	many	CASRTSGAGEQFF	TGTGCCAGCCGGACTAGCGGGGCCGGTGAGCAGTTCTTC
TRBV29-1	-	TRBJ2-1	-	CSLLSSYNEQFF	TGCAGCCTCCTTAGCTCCTACAATGAGCAGTTCTTC
TRBV15	-	TRBJ2-7	many	CATSRDHSYEQYF	TGTGCCACCAGCAGAGATCACAGCTACGAGCAGTACTTC
TRBV27	-	TRBJ2-1	few	CASSQDSYNEQFF	TGTGCCAGCAGCCAAGACAGCTACAATGAGCAGTTCTTC
TRBV20-1	-	TRBJ1-6	many	CSARVGLNSPLHF	TGCAGTGCTAGAGTGGGTCTTAATTCACCCCTCCACTTT
TRBV29-1	-	TRBJ2-2	many	CSVAWGNTGELFF	TGCAGCGTGGCTTGGGGGAACACCGGGGAGCTGTTTTTT
TRBV11-2	-	TRBJ2-5	many	CASSLLDGQGETQYF	TGTGCCAGCAGCTTATTGGACGGGCAGGGGGAGACCCAGTACTTC
TRBV19	-	TRBJ1-6	-	CASREGISPLHF	TGTGCCAGTCGAGAAGGGATTTCACCCCTCCACTTT
TRBV9	TRBD1	TRBJ2-1	few	CASSVAGDRELNEQFF	TGTGCCAGCAGCGTCGCGGGGGACAGGGAACTCAATGAGCAGTTCTTC
TRBV6-4	-	TRBJ2-3	many	CASSEEGSTDTQYF	TGTGCCAGCAGTGAAGAGGGAAGCACAGATACGCAGTATTTT
TRBV28	TRBD2	TRBJ2-1	many	CASSRPPGLAGTNEQFF	TGTGCCAGCAGTCGCCCCCCCGGGCTAGCGGGAACTAATGAGCAGTTCTTC
TRBV5-5	-	TRBJ2-1	-	CASSFAGVTNEQFF	TGTGCCAGCAGCTTCGCAGGGGTTACCAATGAGCAGTTCTTC
TRBV28	-	TRBJ2-5	many	CASSLLGGVTETQYF	TGTGCCAGCAGTTTATTGGGCGGGGTTACAGAGACCCAGTACTTC
TRBV14	-	TRBJ2-4	many	CASSQEPLFFAGSKNIQYF	TGTGCCAGCAGCCAAGAACCTTTATTTTTTGCGGGATCCAAAAACATTCAGTACTTC
TRBV6-1	TRBD1	TRBJ1-5	-	CASSSGTGYDQPQHF	TGTGCCAGCAGTTCCGGGACAGGGTATGATCAGCCCCAGCATTTT
TRBV7-2	TRBD1	TRBJ2-7	many	CASSLAGTGGYEQYF	TGTGCCAGCAGCTTAGCCGGGACAGGGGGCTACGAGCAGTACTTC
TRBV19	TRBD1	TRBJ1-5	few	CASNPISGTGLGQPQHF	TGTGCCAGTAACCCCATCTCCGGGACAGGGTTGGGGCAGCCCCAGCATTTT
TRBV11-2	-	TRBJ2-2	many	CASSLVFGLLNTGELFF	TGTGCCAGCAGCTTAGTTTTTGGGCTCCTGAACACCGGGGAGCTGTTTTTT
TRBV7-8	TRBD2	TRBJ2-7	many	CASSLKRELEQYF	TGTGCCAGCAGCTTAAAGCGGGAGTTGGAGCAGTACTTC
TRBV5-1	-	TRBJ1-1	many	CASSSGRNTEAFF	TGCGCCAGCAGCTCCGGCAGGAACACTGAAGCTTTCTTT
TRBV2	-	TRBJ2-2	few	CASRGDRHLVSGELFF	TGTGCCAGCAGAGGAGACAGGCACCTTGTGTCCGGGGAGCTGTTTTTT
TRBV5-5	TRBD1	TRBJ1-4	many	CASSQDRAGEKLFF	TGTGCCAGCAGCCAGGACAGGGCGGGTGAAAAACTGTTTTTT
TRBV7-7	TRBD2	TRBJ2-1	few	CASSILAGGPHEQFF	TGTGCCAGCAGCATACTAGCGGGAGGGCCCCATGAGCAGTTCTTC
TRBV25-1	-	TRBJ1-4	many	CASSEPIASTNEKLFF	TGTGCCAGCAGTGAACCGATTGCTTCAACTAATGAAAAACTGTTTTTT
TRBV20-1	TRBD1	TRBJ2-3	many	CSAAWDREPNTQYF	TGCAGTGCTGCTTGGGACAGGGAGCCTAATACGCAGTATTTT
TRBV28	-	TRBJ2-5	medium-sized	CASSLVFGQQETQYF	TGTGCCAGCAGTTTAGTGTTCGGACAGCAAGAGACCCAGTACTTC
TRBV29-1	-	TRBJ2-3	-	CSVEEITDTQYF	TGCAGCGTTGAGGAGATAACAGATACGCAGTATTTT
TRBV7-2	TRBD1	TRBJ1-4	few	CASSRDSVEKLFF	TGTGCCAGCAGCCGGGACAGTGTTGAAAAACTGTTTTTT
TRBV7-8	TRBD2	TRBJ2-2	many	CASTLRREKTGELFF	TGTGCCAGCACGTTACGGCGGGAGAAGACCGGGGAGCTGTTTTTT
TRBV28	-	TRBJ2-1	many	CASWNALNEQFF	TGTGCCAGCTGGAACGCCTTAAATGAGCAGTTCTTC